The 26 T cell receptor beta chains below come from one sample, sequenced in a study of blood T cell repertoires in COVID-19. Here immunoSEQ multiplex PCR was the method, and the copy in TCRdb shows in-frame clones only, minus some. The data hold some 350,000 clones, with roughly 90% observed a single time. Sequencing was performed on peripheral blood. These receptors came from a woman in her twenties or thirties with COVID-19, enrolled during active disease.

In this sample, this clone turned up a few times. The chain links TRBV5-4 to TRBJ2-7; 7 bases are a match to TRBD1. Germline V gene lookup returns CDR1 SGHNT and CDR2 YYREEE (reference sequence). CDR3 size: 15 residues. V lost 3 bases, J lost 2 bases, and 8 bases stayed unmatched. The CDR3 DNA follows: TGTGCCAGCAGCTCTAACAGGGGTTCGGCCTACGAGCAGTACGTC. This translates into CASSSNRGSAYEQYV.

This clone was observed once. The V gene is TRBV6-5, the J gene TRBJ2-3; TRBD2 aligns across 7 bases. This CDR3 contains 14 residues. Germline trimming cut 6 bases from V and 4 bases from J; bases unmatched to any gene: 7. Germline V gene lookup returns CDR1 MNHEY and CDR2 SVGAGI. The CDR3, as DNA: TGTGCCAGCAGCCCCGGCGGGAGTTCAGATACGCAGTATTTT. This codes for CASSPGGSSDTQYF.

J is TRBJ1-3 and V is TRBV19; D is unresolved. Trimming removed 3 bases from V and 1 base from J, with 16 bases in between. Germline V gene sequence: CDR1 LNHDA, CDR2 SQIVND (reference sequence). The CDR3 totals 17 residues. The CDR3 coding sequence is TGTGCCAGTAGTATCGGTCGCCAGGTCTTTTCTGGAAACACCATATATTTT. It translates to CASSIGRQVFSGNTIYF.

This clone was picked up one time. J is TRBJ1-3 and V is TRBV18; D gene ambiguous. The CDR3 sequence is 17 residues long. The germline CDR1 and CDR2 sequences are KGHSH and LQKENI. Trimming shortened V by 3 bases and J by 0 bases, and 15 bases separated the two germline ends. CDR3 coding DNA: TGTGCCAGCTCACCCCCGAGGGAGGGCACCTCTGGAAACACCATATATTTT. Its protein product is CASSPPREGTSGNTIYF.

The V gene is TRBV5-8, the J gene TRBJ2-1; D is uncertain. Trimming removed 3 bases at V and 6 bases at J, with 13 bases between. The CDR3 sequence is 14 residues long. From germline, CDR1 is SGHTS and CDR2 YDEGEE. This CDR3 reads CASSSNPAFNEQFF. CDR3 coding DNA: TGTGCCAGCAGCTCCAACCCTGCGTTCAATGAGCAGTTCTTC.

This rearrangement joins TRBV29-1 to TRBJ1-1; D perhaps matches TRBD1 (5 bases). The germline V gene has CDR1 SQVTM and CDR2 ANQGSEA. The CDR3 extends over 13 amino acids. V was clipped by 0 bases and J by 3 bases, with 8 bases between them. The DNA of the CDR3 is TGCAGCGTTGAAGAGGGAGGGGACACTGAAGCTTTCTTT. Its protein product is CSVEEGGDTEAFF.

This chain joins TRBV7-2 and TRBJ2-1; 7 bases align to TRBD2. The ends lost 1 base at V and 0 bases at J; junction bases unmatched: 3. This CDR3 has 16 amino acids. The germline V gene has CDR1 SGHTA and CDR2 FQGNSA. CDR3 region: CASSLVGGSSYNEQFF. DNA of the CDR3: TGTGCCAGCAGCTTAGTTGGCGGGAGCTCCTACAATGAGCAGTTCTTC.

V gene TRBV5-1 combines with J gene TRBJ1-1; a possible D gene is TRBD1 (6 bases). CDR3 length: 15 amino acids. Trimming removed 0 bases at V and 1 base at J, with 10 bases between. Germline-derived CDR1 and CDR2 are SGHRS and YFSETQ. CDR3 protein: CASSLAGEGNTEAFF. CDR3 bases: TGCGCCAGCAGCTTGGCAGGGGAGGGGAACACTGAAGCTTTCTTT.

The chain employs TRBV28 and TRBJ2-4; D is unresolved. The CDR3 runs 16 residues. The V gene lost 3 bases and the J gene lost 0 bases, with 12 bases spanning the gap. CDR1 and CDR2 (germline): MDHEN, SYDVKM. The CDR3 loop is CASSFLRALAKNIQYF. CDR3 sequence (DNA): TGTGCCAGCAGTTTCTTGAGAGCCCTAGCCAAAAACATTCAGTACTTC.

This sequence joins TRBV5-1 and TRBJ1-4; weak D call: TRBD1 (6 bases). The CDR3 sequence is 16 residues long. Between the trimmed V and J ends, which lost 3 bases and 1 base, there was a span of 13 bases. The V gene's germline CDR1 is SGHRS and CDR2 YFSETQ. The CDR3 DNA follows: TGCGCCAGCAGCTCAAACAGGGTTGGAACTAATGAAAAACTGTTTTTT. Residues: CASSSNRVGTNEKLFF.

The V and J genes are TRBV6-2 or TRBV6-3 and TRBJ2-1; a possible D gene is TRBD1 (6 bases). This CDR3 spans 14 amino acids. Germline lookup yields CDR1 MNHEY and CDR2 SVGEGT. The V and J ends lost 2 bases and 9 bases respectively, with 14 bases between them. The CDR3 DNA is TGTGCCAGCAGTTACCAGGGGATCCTCCTTGAGCAGTTCTTC. Amino acids: CASSYQGILLEQFF.

This clone showed up just once. J is TRBJ2-4 and V is TRBV4-3; no definite D call. CDR1 LGHNA and CDR2 YSLEER come from the germline V gene. This CDR3 has 12 amino acids. V lost 0 bases and J lost 7, with 4 bases in between. The CDR3 DNA reads as TGCGCCAGCAGCCAAGATATTAACATTCAGTACTTC. It encodes CASSQDINIQYF.

This chain connects TRBV6-5 to TRBJ2-1; a weak D match, TRBD2 (6 bases). CDR3 length: 15 amino acids. CDR1 is MNHEY and CDR2 is SVGAGI in the germline V gene. V lost 2 bases and J lost 4, with 12 bases in between. CDR3 protein: CASSYRRGRYNEQFF. The CDR3 DNA reads TGTGCCAGCAGTTACAGGCGGGGTCGGTACAATGAGCAGTTCTTC.

CDR3 in amino acids: CATSDPGQGRWGYTF. CDR3 in DNA: TGTGCCACCAGTGACCCGGGACAGGGTAGATGGGGCTACACCTTC. This chain joins TRBV24-1 and TRBJ1-2; 9 bases align to TRBD1. In germline, CDR1 is KGHDR, CDR2 SFDVKD. With V trimmed by 4 bases and J by 8 bases, 10 bases remained unmatched. The CDR3 contains 15 residues.

This sequence joins TRBV11-3 and TRBJ1-4; 7 bases are a match to TRBD1. Germline V gene lookup returns CDR1 SGHNT and CDR2 YENEEA. The CDR3 loop spans 14 amino acids. V was clipped by 3 bases and J by 8 bases; unmatched bases: 6. CDR3 sequence (DNA): TGTGCCAGCAGCTTTGTCAGGGGGGACGAAAAACTGTTTTTT. It codes for CASSFVRGDEKLFF.

This sequence joins TRBV7-9 and TRBJ2-7; maybe TRBD1 (5 bases). CDR3 length: 12 residues. Germline CDR1 is SEHNR and CDR2 is FQNEAQ (reference sequence). V lost 4 bases and J lost 6, with 10 bases in between. This CDR3 reads CASSSLTAEQYF. Here the CDR3 DNA reads TGTGCCAGCAGCTCCCTGACAGCCGAGCAGTACTTC.

V gene TRBV5-6 combines with J gene TRBJ1-5; the D gene is possibly TRBD1 (6 bases). The CDR3 contains 16 residues. Germline lookup yields CDR1 SGHDT and CDR2 YYEEEE. V was cut by 4 bases and J by 0 bases, with 14 bases left in between. DNA for the CDR3: TGTGCCAGCAGCCAGAGGTACAGGGATAGCAATCAGCCCCAGCATTTT. Protein sequence: CASSQRYRDSNQPQHF.

The chain combines TRBV27 with TRBJ2-5; possibly TRBD1 for D (7 bases). Germline V gene data show CDR1 as MNHEY and CDR2 as SMNVEV (reference sequence). The CDR3 is 16 amino acids. The germline V and J ends were trimmed by 6 bases and 5 bases, with 22 bases remaining between them. The CDR3 loop reads CASSPLTTGRMETQYF. In DNA, the CDR3 is TGTGCCAGCAGCCCTTTAACGACAGGGAGGATGGAGACCCAGTACTTC.

The J gene is TRBJ2-7, the V gene TRBV6-1, with TRBD1 as a possible D gene (5 bases). Germline CDR1 MNHNS, CDR2 SASEGT. CDR3 length: 15 amino acids. V gave up 2 bases and J gave up 0 bases, with 11 bases separating them. CDR3 nucleotide sequence: TGTGCCAGCAGTGAATGGTGGGGCAGCTCCTACGAGCAGTACGTC. Its translation is CASSEWWGSSYEQYV.

This sequence joins TRBV11-2 and TRBJ2-5; tentatively, D is TRBD2 (7 bases). Germline V gene data show CDR1 as SGHAT and CDR2 as FQNNGV. The germline V and J ends were trimmed by 6 bases and 6 bases, with 11 bases remaining between them. CDR3 size: 12 residues. CDR3 bases: TGTGCCAGCAGGGGGGGGCTTCAGACCCAGTACTTC. Its protein product is CASRGGLQTQYF. The full variable domain, completed using reference TRBV11-2 and TRBJ2-5, is EAGVAQSPRYKIIEKRQSVAFWCNPISGHATLYWYQQILGQGPKLLIQFQNNGVVDDSQLPKDRFSAERLKGVDSTLKIQPAKLEDSAVYLCASRGGLQTQYFGPGTRLLVL.

The table lists this clone with a count of one. The chain carries TRBV15 and TRBJ2-3; D is uncertain. In germline, CDR1 is LNHNV, CDR2 YYDKDF (reference sequence). The V and J ends lost 4 bases and 0 bases respectively, with 5 bases between them. This CDR3 spans 13 amino acids. The CDR3 DNA reads as TGTGCCACCAGCATCTACAGCACAGATACGCAGTATTTT. This encodes CATSIYSTDTQYF.

V is TRBV4-1 and J is TRBJ1-2; D is possibly TRBD1 (6 bases). This CDR3 region has 14 residues. Per the germline V gene, CDR1 is MGHRA and CDR2 is YSYEKL. The V end lost 0 bases, the J end lost 8 bases, and 13 bases lay between the germline ends. The CDR3 bases are TGCGCCAGCAGCCAAGAAGGCGGGGGCCAGGGCTACACCTTC. It specifies CASSQEGGGQGYTF.

V is TRBV28 and J is TRBJ1-5; 9 bases agree with TRBD1. V was clipped by 4 bases and J by 3 bases; unmatched bases: 4. Germline CDR1 and CDR2: MDHEN and SYDVKM. The CDR3 contains 15 residues. Written as DNA, the CDR3 is TGTGCCAGCAGTTGGACAGGGGACTCCAATCAGCCCCAGCATTTT. Protein sequence: CASSWTGDSNQPQHF.

The chain combines TRBV3-1 (or the pseudogene TRBV3-2) with TRBJ2-3, with 7 nucleotides matching TRBD1. Trimming cost V 3 bases and J 0 bases; bases outside gene matches: 9. This CDR3 contains 17 residues. The germline V gene encodes CDR1 LGHDT and CDR2 YNNKEL (reference sequence). Here the CDR3 reads CASSHPDRLASTDTQYF. The DNA for the CDR3 is TGTGCCAGCAGCCACCCGGACAGGTTAGCTAGCACAGATACGCAGTATTTT.

The rearrangement links TRBV5-1 to TRBJ1-5; D gene ambiguous. Between the trimmed V and J ends, which lost 0 bases and 0 bases, there was a span of 7 bases. CDR3 size: 15 residues. CDR1 and CDR2 from the germline V gene are SGHRS and YFSETQ. The CDR3: CASSLDGPSNQPQHF. Written as DNA, the CDR3 is TGCGCCAGCAGCTTGGATGGGCCTAGCAATCAGCCCCAGCATTTT.

This chain joins TRBV3-1 (or the pseudogene TRBV3-2) and TRBJ2-1; 11 bases match TRBD2. CDR1 LGHDT and CDR2 YNNKEL come from the germline V gene (reference sequence). V gave up 0 bases and J gave up 4 bases; unmatched junction bases: 5. The CDR3 extends over 17 amino acids. The CDR3 bases are TGTGCCAGCAGCCAAGATCGACCTAGCGGGGGGTACAATGAGCAGTTCTTC. Its translation: CASSQDRPSGGYNEQFF.